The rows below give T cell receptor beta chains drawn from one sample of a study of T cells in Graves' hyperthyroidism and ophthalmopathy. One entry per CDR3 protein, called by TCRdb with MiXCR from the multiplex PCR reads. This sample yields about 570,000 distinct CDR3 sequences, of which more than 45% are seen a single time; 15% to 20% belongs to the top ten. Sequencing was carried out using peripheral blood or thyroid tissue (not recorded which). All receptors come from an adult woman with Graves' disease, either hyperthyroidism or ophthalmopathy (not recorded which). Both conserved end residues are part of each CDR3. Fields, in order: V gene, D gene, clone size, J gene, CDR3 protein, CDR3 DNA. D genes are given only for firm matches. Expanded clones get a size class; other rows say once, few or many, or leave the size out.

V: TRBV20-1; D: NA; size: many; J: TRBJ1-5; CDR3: CSAMRGGPRSNQPQHF; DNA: TGCAGTGCTATGCGAGGTGGCCCTAGGAGCAATCAGCCCCAGCATTTT
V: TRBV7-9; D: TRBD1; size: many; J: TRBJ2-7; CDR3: CASSSDRAEQYF; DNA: TGTGCCAGCAGCTCCGACAGGGCCGAGCAGTACTTC
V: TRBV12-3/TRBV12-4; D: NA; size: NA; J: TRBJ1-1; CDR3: CASKVDPDTEAFF; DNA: TGTGCCAGCAAGGTGGACCCAGACACTGAAGCTTTCTTT
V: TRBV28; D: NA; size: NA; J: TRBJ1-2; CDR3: CASSLGAGPNYGYTF; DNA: TGTGCCAGCAGTTTAGGTGCGGGCCCAAACTATGGCTACACCTTC
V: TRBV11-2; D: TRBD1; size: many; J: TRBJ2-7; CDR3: CASSPTGQGEVVFPEYF; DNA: TGTGCCAGCAGCCCTACGGGACAGGGCGAGGTCGTTTTTCCGGAGTACTTC
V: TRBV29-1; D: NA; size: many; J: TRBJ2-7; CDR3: CSVVGGQTSYEQYF; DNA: TGCAGCGTTGTCGGGGGGCAAACATCCTACGAGCAGTACTTC
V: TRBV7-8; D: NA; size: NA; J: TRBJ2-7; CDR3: CASSRVKAYEQYF; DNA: TGTGCCAGCAGTCGAGTAAAGGCCTACGAGCAGTACTTC
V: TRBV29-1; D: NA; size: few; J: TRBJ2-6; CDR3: CSVEPGRFSGANVLTF; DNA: TGCAGCGTTGAACCGGGACGGTTCTCTGGGGCCAACGTCCTGACTTTC
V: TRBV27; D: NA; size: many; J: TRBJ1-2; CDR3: CASSLSPRGSGYTF; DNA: TGTGCCAGCAGTTTATCGCCCAGGGGATCTGGCTACACCTTC
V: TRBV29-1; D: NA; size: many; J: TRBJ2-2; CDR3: CSGGGTGELFF; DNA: TGCAGCGGCGGAGGCACCGGGGAGCTGTTTTTT
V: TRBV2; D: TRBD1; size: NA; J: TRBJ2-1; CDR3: CASSGGQGGTDTQFF; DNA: TGTGCCAGCAGTGGGGGACAGGGAGGGACAGATACGCAGTTCTTC
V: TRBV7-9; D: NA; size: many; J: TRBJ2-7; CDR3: CASSLVGTAYEQYF; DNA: TGTGCCAGCAGCTTAGTTGGGACCGCCTACGAGCAGTACTTC
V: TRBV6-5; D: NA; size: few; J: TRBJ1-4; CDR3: CASMSTSGGKLFF; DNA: TGTGCCAGCATGAGCACCTCGGGAGGAAAACTGTTTTTT
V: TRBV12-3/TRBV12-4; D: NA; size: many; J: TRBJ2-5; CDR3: CASSPQTIAELETQYF; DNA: TGTGCCAGCAGTCCCCAGACGATAGCGGAGTTGGAGACCCAGTACTTC
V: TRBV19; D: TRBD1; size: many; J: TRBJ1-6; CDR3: CASSLGTEYSPLHF; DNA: TGTGCCAGTAGTCTTGGGACAGAGTATTCACCCCTCCACTTT
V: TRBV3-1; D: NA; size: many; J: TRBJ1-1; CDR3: CASSQGGYWAFF; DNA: TGTGCCAGCAGCCAAGGTGGATACTGGGCTTTCTTT
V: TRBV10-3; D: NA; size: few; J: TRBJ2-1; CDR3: CAIFGTGGEQFF; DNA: TGTGCCATCTTCGGGACGGGTGGAGAGCAGTTCTTC
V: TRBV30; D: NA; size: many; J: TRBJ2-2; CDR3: CAWSVHGELFF; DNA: TGTGCCTGGAGTGTACACGGGGAGCTGTTTTTT
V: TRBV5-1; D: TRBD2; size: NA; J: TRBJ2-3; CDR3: CASRVSGSTDTQYF; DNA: TGCGCCAGCAGAGTTAGCGGGAGTACAGATACGCAGTATTTT
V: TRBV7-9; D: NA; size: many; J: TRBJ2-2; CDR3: CASSPYPGAGERTGELFF; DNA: TGTGCCAGCAGCCCCTACCCGGGGGCAGGGGAGAGGACCGGGGAGCTGTTTTTT
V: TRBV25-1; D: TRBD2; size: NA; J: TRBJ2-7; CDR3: CASQRGDEQYF; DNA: TGTGCCAGCCAGCGGGGGGACGAGCAGTACTTC
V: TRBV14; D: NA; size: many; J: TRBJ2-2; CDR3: CASSSTTGELFF; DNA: TGTGCCAGCAGCTCGACCACCGGGGAGCTGTTTTTT
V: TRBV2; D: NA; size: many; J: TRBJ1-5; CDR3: CASRLQGLNQPQHF; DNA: TGTGCCAGCAGACTTCAGGGGCTTAATCAGCCCCAGCATTTT
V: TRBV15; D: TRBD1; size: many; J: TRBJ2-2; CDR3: CATSKDRETGELFF; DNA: TGTGCCACCAGCAAAGACAGGGAAACCGGGGAGCTGTTTTTT
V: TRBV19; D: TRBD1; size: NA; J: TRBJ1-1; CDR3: CASSKDRATEAFF; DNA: TGTGCCAGTAGCAAAGACAGGGCCACTGAAGCTTTCTTT
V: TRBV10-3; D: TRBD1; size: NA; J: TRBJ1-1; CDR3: CAISLQGGMAEAFF; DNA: TGTGCCATCAGCCTACAGGGGGGTATGGCTGAAGCTTTCTTT
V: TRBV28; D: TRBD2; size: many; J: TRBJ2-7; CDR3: CASRTSGIYEQYF; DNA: TGTGCCAGCAGGACTAGCGGCATCTACGAGCAGTACTTC
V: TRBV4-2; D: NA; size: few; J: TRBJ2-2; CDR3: CASSQELKPWAAGELFF; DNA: TGTGCCAGCAGCCAAGAATTAAAACCTTGGGCGGCCGGGGAGCTGTTTTTT
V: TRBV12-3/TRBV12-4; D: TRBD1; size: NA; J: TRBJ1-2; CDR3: CASSFGTASQYGYTF; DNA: TGTGCCAGCAGTTTTGGGACAGCGAGTCAATATGGCTACACCTTC
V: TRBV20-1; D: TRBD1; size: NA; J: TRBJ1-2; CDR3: CSALSWDRDLTVDGYTF; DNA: TGCAGTGCGCTGTCATGGGACAGGGACCTGACCGTTGATGGCTACACCTTC